The 20 T cell receptor beta chains in this list originate from one sample, sequenced in a study of OX40 agonist ivuxolimab in advanced cancers. The library was generated by the immunoSEQ multiplex PCR assay. TCRdb took over this immuneACCESS table, retaining in-frame rearrangements with V and J assigned. Such tables are incomplete; in checked studies, under half of the missing clones stem from an unresolved V gene, and the remainder is unexplained. In all, the sample holds about 46,000 clones, and more than 75% of those were seen once. Of the sample, approximately 10% falls within the top ten clones. The specimen was CD4+ or CD8+ T cells sorted from blood, collected in a trial of the OX40 agonist ivuxolimab. These TCRs come from an adult with an advanced solid tumor such as melanoma, head and neck, liver or kidney cancer.

The chain is built from TRBV4-1 and TRBJ2-3; D gene ambiguous. Germline V gene sequence: CDR1 MGHRA, CDR2 YSYEKL. This CDR3 spans 14 amino acids. V was cut by 4 bases and J by 2 bases, with 10 bases left in between. CDR3 bases: TGCGCCAGCAGCCCACTGACTGACACAGATACGCAGTATTTT. The encoded protein is CASSPLTDTDTQYF.

This clone has only one observation. This rearrangement joins TRBV29-1 to TRBJ2-4; D may be TRBD2 (6 bases). CDR3 length: 13 amino acids. From germline, CDR1 is SQVTM and CDR2 ANQGSEA. V lost 1 base and J 6 bases, leaving 10 bases between the germline ends. This CDR3 reads CSVEGEGGNIQYF. The CDR3 DNA sequence: TGCAGCGTTGAAGGAGAGGGAGGAAACATTCAGTACTTC. The full variable domain, with the rest looked up from reference TRBV29-1 and TRBJ2-4, is SAVISQKPSRDICQRGTSLTIQCQVDSQVTMMFWYRQQPGQSLTLIATANQGSEATYESGFVIDKFPISRPNLTFSTLTVSNMSPEDSSIYLCSVEGEGGNIQYFGAGTRLSVL.

This sequence joins TRBV11-2 and TRBJ2-7, with D perhaps TRBD1 or TRBD2 (5 bases each). V lost 3 bases, J lost 7 bases, and 10 bases lay in between. The CDR3 extends over 12 amino acids. Per the germline V gene, CDR1 is SGHAT and CDR2 is FQNNGV. The CDR3 DNA reads TGTGCCAGCAGCTTTGGGGGTCTAGAGCAGTACTTC. It translates to CASSFGGLEQYF.

The chain employs TRBV29-1 and TRBJ1-1; 9 bases are shared with TRBD1. CDR1 is SQVTM, CDR2 ANQGSEA, per germline. Unmatched junction bases numbered 12, after V lost 7 bases and J lost 6 bases. This CDR3 is built from 14 residues. CDR3 bases: TGCAGCGATGGCTCGGGACAGGGACTCGCTGAAGCTTTCTTT. Translating gives CSDGSGQGLAEAFF.

The rearrangement links TRBV19 to TRBJ2-7, with 7 bases aligning to TRBD1. The germline gives CDR1 LNHDA, CDR2 SQIVND (reference sequence). V gave up 4 bases and J gave up 3 bases; unmatched junction bases: 9. CDR3 size: 15 residues. The CDR3 DNA reads TGTGCCAGTAGTACCTTACAGGGGTCCCTCTACGAGCAGTACTTC. This codes for CASSTLQGSLYEQYF. Drawing the rest from reference TRBV19 and TRBJ2-7, the complete variable domain is DGGITQSPKYLFRKEGQNVTLSCEQNLNHDAMYWYRQDPGQGLRLIYYSQIVNDFQKGDIAEGYSVSREKKESFPLTVTSAQKNPTAFYLCASSTLQGSLYEQYFGPGTRLTVT.

The chain recombines TRBV15 with TRBJ2-5, with 9 positions matching TRBD1. The germline V gene has CDR1 LNHNV and CDR2 YYDKDF (reference sequence). V lost 2 bases to trimming and J lost 0 bases; unmatched junction nucleotides: 7. This CDR3 has 17 residues. In nucleotides, the CDR3 is TGTGCCACCAGCAGACCGGGGGACAGGGTGGACCAAGAGACCCAGTACTTC. The encoded protein is CATSRPGDRVDQETQYF.

This chain uses TRBV25-1 with TRBJ2-2, with D possibly being TRBD2 (6 bases). This CDR3 is 18 amino acids long. The V and J ends lost 6 bases and 6 bases respectively, with 26 bases between them. Germline CDR1 is MGHDK and CDR2 is SYGVNS. CDR3 loop: CASRARGFYAVTPGELFF. CDR3 bases: TGTGCCAGCAGGGCACGGGGGTTTTACGCTGTCACCCCCGGGGAGCTGTTTTTT.

V usage is TRBV28 and J usage is TRBJ2-3, with 15 nucleotides matching TRBD2. CDR3 length: 17 residues. V was pared by 3 bases and J by 3 bases, with 4 bases of the junction left unmatched. The germline CDR1 and CDR2 sequences are MDHEN and SYDVKM. CDR3 region: CASSFPGTSGRTDTQYF. In DNA, the CDR3 is TGTGCCAGCAGTTTTCCTGGGACTAGCGGGAGGACAGATACGCAGTATTTT.

The chain links TRBV19 to TRBJ1-5, with D unresolved. The CDR3 extends over 14 amino acids. The germline V and J ends were trimmed by 3 bases and 6 bases, with 12 bases remaining between them. The germline V gene has CDR1 LNHDA and CDR2 SQIVND (reference sequence). CDR3 sequence reads: CASSILREGQPQHF. The CDR3 coding sequence is TGTGCCAGTAGTATTTTAAGGGAGGGTCAGCCCCAGCATTTT.

The gene calls are TRBV7-9 and TRBJ1-5, with D unresolved. V lost 4 bases to trimming and J lost 5 bases, with 12 bases between them. The CDR3 is 14 residues long. CDR1 is SEHNR, CDR2 FQNEAQ, per germline (reference sequence). The CDR3 sequence: CASSSQALDQPQHF. CDR3 coding DNA: TGTGCCAGCAGCTCGCAGGCTCTGGATCAGCCCCAGCATTTT.

By its share, this clone is medium-sized (0.01 to 0.1%). The rearrangement joins TRBV11-2 to TRBJ1-2, with D hard to call. The V gene lost 1 base and the J gene lost 8 bases, with 11 bases spanning the gap. CDR3 length: 13 amino acids. The germline CDR1 and CDR2 sequences are SGHAT and FQNNGV. CDR3 residues: CASSLGLMGGYTF. In nucleotides, the CDR3 is TGTGCCAGCAGCTTAGGCCTAATGGGCGGCTACACCTTC.

The chain employs TRBV2 and TRBJ1-6, with D hard to call. Per the germline V gene, CDR1 is SNHLY and CDR2 is FYNNEI. This CDR3 comprises 16 residues. Trimming took off 7 bases at V and 0 bases at J, with 13 bases between the two ends. CDR3 loop: CASIRAGSSYNSPLHF. CDR3 in DNA: TGTGCCAGCATACGTGCAGGAAGCTCCTATAATTCACCCCTCCACTTT.

The CDR3 protein is CASLGSYEQYF. CDR3 nucleotides: TGTGCCAGCCTGGGCTCCTACGAGCAGTACTTC. The J gene is TRBJ2-7, the V gene TRBV7-9; D unclear. The V and J ends lost 8 bases and 0 bases respectively, with 5 bases between them. This CDR3 spans 11 amino acids. Germline CDR1 and CDR2: SEHNR and FQNEAQ (reference sequence).

The chain combines TRBV6-6 with TRBJ2-3; TRBD1 is a possible D gene (5 bases). The CDR3 has 14 residues. Trimming left V 6 bases short and J 1 base short, with 11 bases between. CDR1 and CDR2 (germline): MNHNY, SVGAGI (reference sequence). DNA of the CDR3: TGTGCCAGCAGCCCTAGGGGCCGCACAGATACGCAGTATTTT. Translated: CASSPRGRTDTQYF.

This clone was seen a single time. The chain links TRBV9 to TRBJ2-1; D may be TRBD1 or TRBD2 (5 bases each). V was pared by 2 bases and J by 2 bases, with 14 bases between. This CDR3 is built from 16 residues. Germline V gene lookup returns CDR1 SGDLS and CDR2 YYNGEE. The CDR3 bases are TGTGCCAGCAGCGTTCTGGTTTCGGGACCCTACAATGAGCAGTTCTTC. This gives the protein CASSVLVSGPYNEQFF.

The V and J genes are TRBV6-5 and TRBJ1-5; maybe TRBD1 (5 bases). The V gene lost 2 bases and the J gene lost 2 bases, with 7 bases spanning the gap. The CDR3 has 14 residues. Germline-derived CDR1 and CDR2 are MNHEY and SVGAGI. CDR3 region: CASSYGGGNQPQHF. CDR3 nucleotide sequence: TGTGCCAGCAGTTACGGGGGGGGCAATCAGCCCCAGCATTTT.

J is TRBJ2-7 and V is TRBV27, with a tentative D call TRBD1 (6 bases). V was shortened by 6 bases and J by 7 bases, with 10 bases between the two germline ends. Germline V CDR1 and CDR2: MNHEY, SMNVEV (reference sequence). CDR3 length equals 11 residues. In DNA, the CDR3 is TGTGCCAGCAGAAACAGGGCTGAGCAGTACTTC. Protein sequence: CASRNRAEQYF.

Points on this clone: This CDR3 is also generated by other DNA sequences in the sample. The chain recombines TRBV2 with TRBJ2-7; TRBD1 matches 7 bases. Germline V gene sequence: CDR1 SNHLY, CDR2 FYNNEI. The CDR3 runs 12 residues. V lost 6 bases and J lost 3; bases outside the gene matches: 2. CDR3 DNA: TGTGCCAGCAGGGGGACAGTCTACGAGCAGTACTTC. Translated, it gives CASRGTVYEQYF.

The chain links TRBV5-6 to TRBJ2-7; possibly TRBD1 or TRBD2 for D (6 bases each). V was pared by 2 bases and J by 1 base, with 19 bases between. Germline loops: CDR1 SGHDT, CDR2 YYEEEE. There are 17 residues in the CDR3. The CDR3 region is CASSFHREAQRSYEQYF. The DNA of the CDR3 is TGTGCCAGCAGCTTTCACAGGGAGGCCCAAAGGTCCTACGAGCAGTACTTC.

There are a few counts of this clone. The chain has TRBV7-2 and TRBJ2-7; 8 bases line up with TRBD1. V gave up 3 bases and J gave up 0 bases; unmatched junction bases: 7. Germline V gene data show CDR1 as SGHTA and CDR2 as FQGNSA. The CDR3 totals 16 residues. CDR3 loop: CASSFPGQGSSYEQYF. CDR3 sequence (DNA): TGTGCCAGCAGCTTCCCTGGACAGGGAAGCTCCTACGAGCAGTACTTC.